These 28 T cell receptor beta chains originate from one sample sequenced in a study of Ad26.COV2.S vaccination and SARS-CoV-2 variants. This table comes from immunoSEQ multiplex PCR, and its TCRdb copy is limited to in-frame clones, with some not included. The sample lists about 480,000 clones; approximately 90% were seen once. Documented treatment: over 15 received Ad26.COV2.S at low or high dose, single or two shots; roughly five received placebo; per-sample allocation not given. Sampling occurred on day 63 after the first vaccine or placebo injection. Sequences were derived from peripheral blood, sampled in a trial of Ad26.COV2.S vaccine versus placebo. The receptor source for this set is a person aged 18-65 years who received the Ad26.COV2.S COVID-19 vaccine or a placebo.

The genes are TRBV9 and TRBJ1-3, with D unclear. V was shortened by 2 bases and J by 8 bases, with 17 bases between the two germline ends. This CDR3 region has 15 residues. Per the germline V gene, CDR1 is SGDLS and CDR2 is YYNGEE. This CDR3 is CASSVNPHEGDTIYF. CDR3 nucleotides: TGTGCCAGCAGCGTTAACCCTCATGAAGGTGACACCATATATTTT.

This clone showed up just once. The V call is TRBV19, the J call TRBJ2-7; 11 bases align to TRBD1. The CDR3 is 15 residues long. The germline V gene encodes CDR1 LNHDA and CDR2 SQIVND (reference sequence). V shed 4 bases, J shed 3 bases, and the junction held 5 bases outside the gene matches. CDR3 sequence: CASSTAGTGGYEQYF. DNA of the CDR3: TGTGCCAGTAGTACGGCCGGGACAGGGGGCTACGAGCAGTACTTC.

This sequence joins TRBV28 and TRBJ2-1; TRBD2 matches 7 bases. The CDR3 consists of 14 residues. Per the germline V gene, CDR1 is MDHEN and CDR2 is SYDVKM. V shed 5 bases, J shed 9 bases, and the junction held 10 bases outside the gene matches. This CDR3 is CASSIQTSDVEQFF. The CDR3 DNA is TGTGCCAGCAGTATTCAAACTAGCGATGTTGAGCAGTTCTTC.

V is TRBV9 and J is TRBJ2-7; D might be TRBD2 (6 bases). Germline CDR1 reads SGDLS; CDR2 reads YYNGEE. The CDR3 is 14 residues long. Trimming cost V 0 bases and J 6 bases, with 13 bases left between them. CDR3 region: CASSVDGSSGEQYF. The CDR3 region has the DNA TGTGCCAGCAGCGTAGACGGGAGTTCCGGCGAGCAGTACTTC.

This clone appeared once. This specimen includes other DNA sequences encoding the same CDR3. V usage is TRBV18 and J usage is TRBJ1-2; 7 nucleotides match TRBD1. V shed 2 bases and J 5 bases; nucleotides not matched to a gene: 5. CDR3 length: 14 residues. The germline gives CDR1 KGHSH, CDR2 LQKENI. Here the CDR3 DNA reads TGTGCCAGCTCACCAGCAGGGGGTACTTATGGCTACACCTTC. Its protein product is CASSPAGGTYGYTF.

The V call is TRBV19, the J call TRBJ1-1, with a possible D match to TRBD1 (5 bases). V lost 1 base and J 7 bases, leaving 10 bases between the germline ends. Germline V gene sequence: CDR1 LNHDA, CDR2 SQIVND (reference sequence). The CDR3 runs to 13 residues. The CDR3 bases are TGTGCCAGTAGTATAGCTTTGGGGGTTGAAGCTTTCTTT. Translating gives CASSIALGVEAFF.

The gene calls are TRBV10-3 and TRBJ2-5; the match to TRBD2 covers 14 bases. J was trimmed by 5 bases and V by 2 bases; bases with no gene match: 7. CDR3 length equals 17 residues. The germline V gene encodes CDR1 ENHRY and CDR2 SYGVKD. This CDR3 reads CAISEKRLAGGGETQYF. The CDR3, as DNA: TGTGCCATCAGTGAGAAACGACTAGCGGGAGGGGGGGAGACCCAGTACTTC.

CDR3: CASSVSWGMNTEAFF. The CDR3 DNA is TGTGCCAGCAGTGTCTCGTGGGGGATGAACACTGAAGCTTTCTTT. The V call is TRBV28, the J call TRBJ1-1; the D gene is possibly TRBD1 (5 bases). This CDR3 is 15 amino acids long. The germline CDR1 and CDR2 sequences are MDHEN and SYDVKM. The V end was cut by 5 bases, the J end by 0 bases, with 13 bases between.

This clone has only one observation. This chain links TRBV11-3 with TRBJ2-3; 8 bases fit TRBD2. The V segment lost 2 bases and the J segment 2 bases; nucleotides outside the gene matches: 9. The CDR3 spans 17 residues. Germline V CDR1 and CDR2: SGHNT, YENEEA. Here the CDR3 DNA reads TGTGCCAGCAGCTTAACAGGAGCGGGAGCCAACACAGATACGCAGTATTTT. Translation: CASSLTGAGANTDTQYF.

V is TRBV27 and J is TRBJ1-3, with D hard to call. This CDR3 has 15 amino acids. Germline CDR1 and CDR2: MNHEY and SMNVEV (reference sequence). V lost 0 bases, J lost 4 bases, and 10 bases lay in between. The CDR3 region is CASSLSIGIGNTIYF. The CDR3 bases are TGTGCCAGCAGTTTATCGATCGGGATCGGAAACACCATATATTTT.

This clone was seen just once. The chain has TRBV7-9 and TRBJ2-1; the match to TRBD2 covers 7 bases. Germline loops: CDR1 SEHNR, CDR2 FQNEAQ (reference sequence). This CDR3 region has 14 residues. J was trimmed by 5 bases and V by 5 bases; bases with no gene match: 6. CDR3 sequence reads: CASSTTSDHNEQFF. CDR3 DNA: TGTGCCAGCAGCACTACTAGCGACCACAATGAGCAGTTCTTC.

V is TRBV7-2 and J is TRBJ1-1, with D unresolved. There are 14 residues in the CDR3. The V end lost 4 bases, the J end lost 6 bases, and 15 bases lay between the germline ends. The germline gives CDR1 SGHTA, CDR2 FQGNSA. The CDR3 protein is CASSSSGVRPEAFF. CDR3 sequence (DNA): TGTGCCAGCAGCTCCTCCGGCGTCCGACCTGAAGCTTTCTTT.

The chain combines TRBV5-4 with TRBJ1-5; D gene unclear. Trimming removed 1 base from V and 4 bases from J, with 6 bases in between. The CDR3 consists of 13 residues. CDR1 is SGHNT and CDR2 is YYREEE in the germline V gene (reference sequence). CDR3 in amino acids: CASSLLGNQPQHF. CDR3 bases: TGTGCCAGCAGCTTGTTGGGTAATCAGCCCCAGCATTTT.

This sequence joins TRBV4-1 and TRBJ2-1; no definite D call. Per the germline V gene, CDR1 is MGHRA and CDR2 is YSYEKL. This CDR3 comprises 13 residues. With 1 base removed from V and 9 bases from J, the gap between germline ends came to 10 bases. The CDR3 here is CASSQGVLSEQFF. CDR3 sequence (DNA): TGCGCCAGCAGCCAAGGCGTCCTATCTGAGCAGTTCTTC.

V and J are TRBV7-6 and TRBJ1-2, with TRBD1 matching over 10 bases. The CDR3 consists of 15 residues. The germline V gene encodes CDR1 SGHVS and CDR2 FNYEAQ. The trim removed 5 bases at V and 1 base at J, leaving 4 bases unmatched. The CDR3 nucleotides read TGTGCCAGCAGCCGCGGGACAGGGGATAACTATGGCTACACCTTC. Translating gives CASSRGTGDNYGYTF.

The chain links TRBV27 to TRBJ1-1; tentative D call: TRBD1 (5 bases). V lost 0 bases and J 7 bases, leaving 21 bases between the germline ends. CDR3 length: 17 amino acids. CDR1 and CDR2 (germline): MNHEY, SMNVEV (reference sequence). The CDR3 protein is CASSLSALGRARGEAFF. DNA of the CDR3: TGTGCCAGCAGTTTATCCGCCCTGGGCAGGGCAAGGGGTGAAGCTTTCTTT.

This clone appeared a single time. The chain employs TRBV3-1 (or the pseudogene TRBV3-2) and TRBJ2-2; D unresolved. The CDR3 runs 15 residues. V was cut by 3 bases and J by 1 base, with 9 bases left in between. Germline V CDR1 and CDR2: LGHDT, YNNKEL (reference sequence). Here the CDR3 DNA reads TGTGCCAGCAGCCAGCCAACCCTGAACACCGGGGAGCTGTTTTTT. This sequence encodes CASSQPTLNTGELFF.

This clone turned up a few times. Other DNA sequences in the sample encode the same CDR3. The V call is TRBV2, the J call TRBJ2-7; TRBD2 agrees at 11 bases. Germline CDR1 SNHLY, CDR2 FYNNEI. V was pared by 5 bases and J by 0 bases, with 3 bases of the junction left unmatched. The CDR3 consists of 15 residues. The CDR3 sequence is CASSPTSGSSYEQYF. The CDR3 nucleotides read TGTGCCAGCAGTCCTACTAGCGGGAGCTCCTACGAGCAGTACTTC.

This clone was picked up a small number of times. V is TRBV19 and J is TRBJ1-2; no reliable D call. CDR3 size: 14 residues. The germline V gene encodes CDR1 LNHDA and CDR2 SQIVND (reference sequence). Trimming took off 4 bases at V and 0 bases at J, with 9 bases between the two ends. Here the CDR3 reads CASSRARTNYGYTF. CDR3 nucleotides: TGTGCCAGTAGTAGGGCAAGAACTAACTATGGCTACACCTTC.

The rearrangement links TRBV2 to TRBJ2-5; maybe TRBD2 (7 bases). Germline V gives CDR1 SNHLY, CDR2 FYNNEI. The CDR3 consists of 13 residues. V was trimmed by 6 bases and J by 5 bases, leaving 13 bases between them. CDR3 in DNA: TGTGCCAGCAGGGGGGGGCTGGGGGAGACCCAGTACTTC. It encodes CASRGGLGETQYF.

The gene calls are TRBV15 and TRBJ1-1; a weak D match, TRBD1 (5 bases). With 1 base removed from V and 5 bases from J, the gap between germline ends came to 8 bases. This CDR3 has 13 residues. The germline CDR1 and CDR2 sequences are LNHNV and YYDKDF (reference sequence). The CDR3 region has the DNA TGTGCCACCAGCAGAGGGGGGTGGACTGAAGCTTTCTTT. It translates to CATSRGGWTEAFF. Filled out from reference TRBV15 and TRBJ1-1, the complete variable domain reads DAMVIQNPRYQVTQFGKPVTLSCSQTLNHNVMYWYQQKSSQAPKLLFHYYDKDFNNEADTPDNFQSRRPNTSFCFLDIRSPGLGDTAMYLCATSRGGWTEAFFGQGTRLTVV.

This clone was counted a few times. This rearrangement joins TRBV11-2 to TRBJ2-7; D may be TRBD2 (5 bases). The germline CDR1 and CDR2 sequences are SGHAT and FQNNGV. Trimming took 0 bases from V and 0 from J, leaving 15 bases between them. The CDR3 totals 17 residues. CDR3 in DNA: TGTGCCAGCAGCTTAGATCGGGCAAGCGGCAACTCCTACGAGCAGTACTTC. It is translated as CASSLDRASGNSYEQYF.

The chain recombines TRBV9 with TRBJ2-1, with TRBD2 identical over 9 bases. The CDR3 loop spans 15 amino acids. Germline CDR1 and CDR2: SGDLS and YYNGEE. V shed 3 bases and J 3 bases; nucleotides not matched to a gene: 4. CDR3 bases: TGTGCCAGCAGCGAGAAACTAGCGGGCTACAATGAGCAGTTCTTC. It encodes CASSEKLAGYNEQFF. Together with reference TRBV9 and TRBJ2-1, the CDR3 gives the full variable domain: DSGVTQTPKHLITATGQRVTLRCSPRSGDLSVYWYQQSLDQGLQFLIQYYNGEERAKGNILERFSAQQFPDLHSELNLSSLELGDSALYFCASSEKLAGYNEQFFGPGTRLTVL.

This clone was picked up one time. This sequence joins TRBV28 and TRBJ1-5, with a weak D call TRBD1 (5 bases). This CDR3 is built from 15 residues. From germline, CDR1 is MDHEN and CDR2 SYDVKM. The V gene lost 5 bases and the J gene lost 1 base, with 12 bases spanning the gap. The CDR3, as DNA: TGTGCCAGCAGTCACCGGGACCCCAGCAATCAGCCCCAGCATTTT. Translating it yields CASSHRDPSNQPQHF.

This clone was detected only once. This CDR3 is CASSRDSYGYTF. In nucleotides, the CDR3 is TGTGCCAGCAGTAGGGACAGCTATGGCTACACCTTC. The rearrangement joins TRBV7-9 to TRBJ1-2; 7 bases map to TRBD1. The CDR3 totals 12 residues. CDR1 SEHNR and CDR2 FQNEAQ come from the germline V gene (reference sequence). J lost 4 bases, V lost 6 bases, and 2 bases had no gene match.

The chain uses TRBV29-1 and TRBJ1-1; a weak D match, TRBD1 (6 bases). Germline lookup yields CDR1 SQVTM and CDR2 ANQGSEA. Trimming pared 2 bases from V and 5 bases from J, leaving 12 bases between. The length of the CDR3 is 13 residues. The CDR3 reads CSVERGQGTEAFF. The CDR3 DNA reads as TGCAGCGTTGAACGGGGGCAGGGGACTGAAGCTTTCTTT.

The chain recombines TRBV7-2 with TRBJ2-1, with D perhaps TRBD2 (6 bases). The CDR3 has 14 amino acids. The germline gives CDR1 SGHTA, CDR2 FQGNSA. Trimming shortened V by 5 bases and J by 5 bases, and 13 bases separated the two germline ends. This CDR3 reads CASSPAGRNNEQFF. The CDR3 DNA follows: TGTGCCAGCAGCCCAGCCGGGAGAAACAATGAGCAGTTCTTC.

A few counts support this clone. V is TRBV27 and J is TRBJ2-7; 14 bases fit TRBD2. The CDR3 loop spans 17 amino acids. Germline V gene data show CDR1 as MNHEY and CDR2 as SMNVEV (reference sequence). The ends lost 4 bases at V and 4 bases at J; junction bases unmatched: 9. The CDR3 DNA follows: TGTGCCAGCAGTTCCTTGACTAGCGGGAGGGTTGGGTACGAGCAGTACTTC. Translation: CASSSLTSGRVGYEQYF.